Each of the 8 T cell receptor beta chains below was sequenced from the same sample in a study of T cell responses to AZD1222 COVID-19 vaccine. This table comes from immunoSEQ multiplex PCR, and its TCRdb copy is limited to in-frame clones, with some not included. The data contain 65,000 to 90,000 clones, 86% of them singletons. The material was peripheral blood, obtained on day 0 of AZD1222 vaccination. The receptors come from an adult in good health.

The chain joins TRBV27 to TRBJ2-3, with TRBD1 as a possible D gene (6 bases). The CDR3 contains 15 residues. Deletions cut 1 base from V and 6 bases from J, with 14 bases between. Per germline, CDR1 MNHEY and CDR2 SMNVEV (reference sequence). The CDR3 DNA reads TGTGCCAGCAGTTTATTGGGGGCGGGCGTCGATACGCAGTATTTT. This encodes CASSLLGAGVDTQYF.

The chain carries TRBV5-1 and TRBJ2-2; no clear D gene. V shed 0 bases and J shed 3 bases, with 6 bases lying between them. The CDR3 contains 14 residues. The germline V gene has CDR1 SGHRS and CDR2 YFSETQ. The CDR3 DNA reads as TGCGCCAGCAGCTTGGTATCCTACACCGGGGAGCTGTTTTTT. This translates into CASSLVSYTGELFF.

J is TRBJ2-7 and V is TRBV4-1; TRBD1 matches 8 bases. Germline CDR1 is MGHRA and CDR2 is YSYEKL. CDR3 length: 17 amino acids. V trimming: 0 bases; J trimming: 8 bases; junction bases outside the gene matches: 15. CDR3 protein: CASSQDPLLRGRNQQYF. CDR3 sequence (DNA): TGCGCCAGCAGCCAAGACCCCCTGCTCAGGGGGCGGAACCAGCAGTACTTC.

Points on this clone: The junction differs from germline at one of its ends, possibly a read error. The chain links TRBV2 to TRBJ1-2; tentatively, D is TRBD1 (5 bases). This CDR3 region has 13 residues. Germline CDR1 SNHLY, CDR2 FYNNEI. The CDR3 DNA follows: TGTGCCAGCAGCGAAGAAGGTTGGGGGATTTCTAACTTC. Protein product: CASSEEGWGISNF.

This sequence joins TRBV28 and TRBJ1-2; D is unclear. The germline V and J ends were trimmed by 6 bases and 3 bases, with 17 bases remaining between them. The length of the CDR3 is 15 residues. CDR1 and CDR2 from the germline V gene are MDHEN and SYDVKM. This chain's CDR3 is CASRLPSSGHYGYTF. CDR3 coding DNA: TGTGCCAGCAGACTACCCTCTTCGGGCCACTATGGCTACACCTTC.

This sequence joins TRBV6-8 and TRBJ2-7; 12 positions agree with TRBD2. V trimming: 4 bases; J trimming: 6 bases; junction bases outside the gene matches: 16. This CDR3 spans 18 amino acids. Germline V gene sequence: CDR1 MNHGY, CDR2 SAAAGT. The CDR3: CASSFPLAGGPSYFEQYF. The DNA of the CDR3 is TGTGCCAGCAGTTTTCCCCTAGCGGGAGGGCCTTCATATTTCGAGCAGTACTTC.

V usage is TRBV19 and J usage is TRBJ2-5; D is possibly TRBD1 (5 bases). CDR1 and CDR2 from the germline V gene are LNHDA and SQIVND (reference sequence). Trimming shortened V by 5 bases and J by 7 bases, and 20 bases separated the two germline ends. The CDR3 extends over 15 amino acids. The CDR3 coding sequence is TGTGCCAGTAGTGGCGGACCGAGGACACGTGGGACCCAGTACTTC. Its translation is CASSGGPRTRGTQYF.

For the CDR3, the DNA is TGTGCCAGCACCTTCACGACAGGAGATACGCAGTATTTT. This sequence encodes CASTFTTGDTQYF. The chain recombines TRBV11-2 with TRBJ2-3; D is perhaps TRBD1 (6 bases). V lost 7 bases, J lost 5 bases, and 13 bases lay in between. The CDR3 length is 13 residues. The germline V gene encodes CDR1 SGHAT and CDR2 FQNNGV.